This T cell receptor (beta chain) was recorded in a study of T cells in Graves' hyperthyroidism and ophthalmopathy. Findings and caveats of the study: Ophthalmopathy was model-predicted a median roughly 6.2 months pre-onset. Most expanded thyroid clonotypes above 0.001 recurred in blood.

This clonotype was seen repeatedly, ten times or more. Its antigen remains unknown. A sample of blood taken at first hyperthyroidism diagnosis preceded any ophthalmopathy symptoms. The V gene's germline CDR1 is SGHRS and CDR2 YFSETQ. Between the trimmed V and J ends, which lost 3 bases and 8 bases, there was a span of 14 bases. This CDR3 comprises 13 residues. It was RNA transcripts that yielded the amplified TCR beta CDR3 regions. The HTBI primer set served for first-round RT-PCR of the TCR CDR3. TCRdb passed the multiplex PCR reads through MiXCR, listing each CDR3 protein once. This sample has about 300,000 distinct CDR3 sequences; about an eighth occur once, and the top ten carry 7.8%.

The sequence was obtained from a woman younger than 45 with Graves' hyperthyroidism that later progressed to Graves' ophthalmopathy. Sequencing was performed on blood. V and J are TRBV5-1 and TRBJ1-1, with D possibly being TRBD1 (5 bases). The CDR3 bases are TGCGCCAGCAGCTCCGAGCAGGGCGGGGAAGCTTTCTTT. Its protein is CASSSEQGGEAFF.